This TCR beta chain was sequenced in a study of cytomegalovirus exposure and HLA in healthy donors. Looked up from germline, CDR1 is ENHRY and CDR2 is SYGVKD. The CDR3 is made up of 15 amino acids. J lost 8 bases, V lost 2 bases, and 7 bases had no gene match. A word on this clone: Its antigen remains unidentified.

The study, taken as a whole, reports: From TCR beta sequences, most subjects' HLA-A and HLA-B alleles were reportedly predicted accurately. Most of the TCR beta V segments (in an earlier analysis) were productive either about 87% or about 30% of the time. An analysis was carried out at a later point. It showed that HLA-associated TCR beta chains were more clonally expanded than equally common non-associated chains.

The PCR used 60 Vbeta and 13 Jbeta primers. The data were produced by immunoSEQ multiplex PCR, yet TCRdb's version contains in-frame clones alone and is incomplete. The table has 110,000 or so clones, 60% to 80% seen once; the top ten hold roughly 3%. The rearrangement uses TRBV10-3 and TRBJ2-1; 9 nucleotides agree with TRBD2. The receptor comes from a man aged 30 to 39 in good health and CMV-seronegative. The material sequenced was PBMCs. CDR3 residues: CAISEEASGVDEQFF. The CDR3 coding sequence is TGTGCCATCAGTGAGGAGGCTAGCGGGGTGGATGAGCAGTTCTTC.